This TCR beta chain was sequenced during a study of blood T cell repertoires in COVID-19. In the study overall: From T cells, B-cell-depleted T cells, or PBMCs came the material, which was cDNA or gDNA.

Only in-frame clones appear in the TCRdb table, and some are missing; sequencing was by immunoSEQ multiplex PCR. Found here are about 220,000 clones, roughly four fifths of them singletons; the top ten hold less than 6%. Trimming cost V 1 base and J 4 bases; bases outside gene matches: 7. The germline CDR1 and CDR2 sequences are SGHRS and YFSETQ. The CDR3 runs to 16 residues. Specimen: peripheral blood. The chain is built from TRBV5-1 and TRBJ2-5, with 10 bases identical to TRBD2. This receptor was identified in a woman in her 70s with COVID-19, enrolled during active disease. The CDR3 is CASSLRSGRAGETQYF. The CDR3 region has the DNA TGCGCCAGCAGCTTGCGGAGCGGGAGGGCCGGAGAGACCCAGTACTTC.